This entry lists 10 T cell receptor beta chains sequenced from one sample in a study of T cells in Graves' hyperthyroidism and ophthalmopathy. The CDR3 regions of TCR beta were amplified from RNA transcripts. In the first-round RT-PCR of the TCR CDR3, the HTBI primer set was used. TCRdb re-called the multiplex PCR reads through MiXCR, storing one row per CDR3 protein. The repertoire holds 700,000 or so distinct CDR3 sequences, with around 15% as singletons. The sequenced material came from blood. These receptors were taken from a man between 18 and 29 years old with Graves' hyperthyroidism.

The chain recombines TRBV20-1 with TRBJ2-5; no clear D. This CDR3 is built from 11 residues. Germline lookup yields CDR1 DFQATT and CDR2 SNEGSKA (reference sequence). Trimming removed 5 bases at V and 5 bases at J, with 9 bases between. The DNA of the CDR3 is TGCAGTGCTCCAAAAAAGGAGACCCAGTACTTC. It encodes CSAPKKETQYF.

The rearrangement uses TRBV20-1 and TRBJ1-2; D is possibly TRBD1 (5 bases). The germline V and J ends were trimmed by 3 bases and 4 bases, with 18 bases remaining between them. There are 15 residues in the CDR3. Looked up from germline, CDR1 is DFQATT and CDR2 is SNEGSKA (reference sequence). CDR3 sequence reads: CSARGQVNPGYGYTF. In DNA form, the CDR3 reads TGCAGTGCTAGGGGGCAGGTCAACCCAGGCTATGGCTACACCTTC.

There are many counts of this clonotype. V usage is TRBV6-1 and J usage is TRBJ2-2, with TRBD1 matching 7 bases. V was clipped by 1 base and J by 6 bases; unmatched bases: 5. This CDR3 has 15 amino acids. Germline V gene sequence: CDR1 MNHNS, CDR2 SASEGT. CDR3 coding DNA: TGTGCCAGCAGTGAAGGCGCAGGGGGTTCCGGGGAGCTGTTTTTT. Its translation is CASSEGAGGSGELFF.

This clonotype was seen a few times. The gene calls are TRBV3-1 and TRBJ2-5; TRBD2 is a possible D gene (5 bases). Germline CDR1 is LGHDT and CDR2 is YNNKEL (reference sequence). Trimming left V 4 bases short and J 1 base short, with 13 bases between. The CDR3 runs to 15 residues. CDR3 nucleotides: TGTGCCAGCAGCCCGTCCCGGGGAAGCCAAGAGACCCAGTACTTC. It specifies CASSPSRGSQETQYF.

CDR3 sequence (DNA): TGTGCCAGCAGCTTGCGGCTAGCGGGAAAGACAGATACGCAGTATTTT. Residues: CASSLRLAGKTDTQYF. The rearrangement uses TRBV5-4 and TRBJ2-3; the match to TRBD2 covers 9 bases. Germline trimming cut 1 base from V and 3 bases from J; bases unmatched to any gene: 6. The CDR3 consists of 16 residues. Looked up from germline, CDR1 is SGHNT and CDR2 is YYREEE (reference sequence).

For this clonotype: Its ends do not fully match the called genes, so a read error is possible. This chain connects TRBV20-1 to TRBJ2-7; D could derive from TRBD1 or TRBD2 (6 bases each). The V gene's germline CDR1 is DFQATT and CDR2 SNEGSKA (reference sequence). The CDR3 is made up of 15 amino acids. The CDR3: CSAGAWGVRSYEQYF. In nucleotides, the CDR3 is TGCAGTGCGGGGGCTTGGGGGGTAAGATCCTACGAACAGTACTTC.

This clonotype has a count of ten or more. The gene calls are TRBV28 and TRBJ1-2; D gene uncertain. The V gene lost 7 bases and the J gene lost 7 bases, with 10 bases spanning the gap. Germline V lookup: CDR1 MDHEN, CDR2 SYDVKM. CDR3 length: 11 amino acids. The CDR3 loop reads CASTWEGGYTF. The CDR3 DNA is TGTGCCAGCACCTGGGAGGGTGGCTACACCTTC.

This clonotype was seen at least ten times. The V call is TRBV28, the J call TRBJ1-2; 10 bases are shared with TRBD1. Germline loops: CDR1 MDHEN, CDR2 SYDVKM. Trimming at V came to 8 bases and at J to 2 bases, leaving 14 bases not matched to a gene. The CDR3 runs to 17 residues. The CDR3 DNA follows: TGTGCCAGCCTCCCGGGAGGGACAGGGGATAGGAACTATGGCTACACCTTC. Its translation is CASLPGGTGDRNYGYTF.

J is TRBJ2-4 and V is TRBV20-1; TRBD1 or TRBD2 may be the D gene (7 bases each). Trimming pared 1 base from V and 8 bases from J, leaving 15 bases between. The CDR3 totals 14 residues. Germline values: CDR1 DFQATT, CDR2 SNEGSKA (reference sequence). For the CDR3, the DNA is TGCAGTGCTAGAGCCCCAGGGGGAGGGGACATTCAGTACTTC. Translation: CSARAPGGGDIQYF.

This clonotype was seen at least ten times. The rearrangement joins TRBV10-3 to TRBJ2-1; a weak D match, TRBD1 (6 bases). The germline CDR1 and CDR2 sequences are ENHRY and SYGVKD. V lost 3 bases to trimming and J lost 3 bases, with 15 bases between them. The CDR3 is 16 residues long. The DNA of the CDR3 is TGTGCCATCAGTGAATCGTGGCAGGGGAACTACAATGAGCAGTTCTTC. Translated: CAISESWQGNYNEQFF.